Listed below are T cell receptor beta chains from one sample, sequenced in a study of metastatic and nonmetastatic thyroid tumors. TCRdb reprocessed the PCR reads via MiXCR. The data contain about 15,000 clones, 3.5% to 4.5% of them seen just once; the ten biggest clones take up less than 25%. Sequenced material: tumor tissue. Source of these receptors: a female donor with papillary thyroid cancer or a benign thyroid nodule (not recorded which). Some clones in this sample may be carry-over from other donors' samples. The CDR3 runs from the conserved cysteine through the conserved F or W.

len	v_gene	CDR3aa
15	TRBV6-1	CASSVGLEGVGGYTF
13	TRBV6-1	CASTQTERETQYF
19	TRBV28	CASSLLPGLAPINTGELFF
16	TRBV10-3	CAISGTWAGGNSPLHF
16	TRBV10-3	CAISESGLSGEQPQHF
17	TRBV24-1	CATSDPYTGGGANVLTF
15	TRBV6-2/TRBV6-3	CASSLEAGVNTEAFF
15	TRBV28	CASSLEQGIPYEQYF
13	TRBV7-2	CASSLRMGNTIYF
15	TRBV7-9	CASSLDRYMTYEQYF
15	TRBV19	CASRNWRGALDTQYF
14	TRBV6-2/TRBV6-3	CASSPDRGNYGYTF
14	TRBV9	CASSVAGGNTEAFF
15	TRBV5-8	CASSLGFGDTGELFF
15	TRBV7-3	CASSLLATNTGELFF
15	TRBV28	CASSSIGTGENEQYF
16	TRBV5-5	CASSLVGAQSNQPQHF
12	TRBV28	CASRRERYGYTF
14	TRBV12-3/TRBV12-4	CASSGTESSYEQYF
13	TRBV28	CASSFGTAPEAFF
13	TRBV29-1	CSVGLGGSEEAFF
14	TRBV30	CAWRAGTQNSPLHF
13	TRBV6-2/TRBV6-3	CAPGRLAKNIQYF
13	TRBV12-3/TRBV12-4	CASRATSGGEAFF
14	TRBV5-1	CASSLLQNTGELFF
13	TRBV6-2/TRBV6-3	CASTLTNSYEQYF
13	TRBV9	CASSPGADTEAFF
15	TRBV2	CASSALAGGTDTQYF
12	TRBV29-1	CSLTEGYNEQFF
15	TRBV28	CASSIPGQGGEEQYF
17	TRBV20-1	CSARGEGGLAGFYEQYF
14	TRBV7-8	CASSTGQGGTEAFF
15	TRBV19	CASSMWQTVNQPQHF
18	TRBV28	CASSQPGLAGGGVDTQYF
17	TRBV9	CASSVGRGGRATDTQYF
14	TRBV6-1	CASRERGLDTETFF
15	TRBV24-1	CATSDPGEVTDTQYF
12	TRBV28	CASTGLKDGYTF
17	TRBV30	CAWSVGRTGGGNQPQHF
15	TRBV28	CASRPQGSYNSPLHF
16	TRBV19	CASSVARLAGANVLTF
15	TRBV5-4	CASSAENRGHTEAFF
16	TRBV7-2	CASREGPWGADYGYTF
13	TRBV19	CASSSFGLGELFF
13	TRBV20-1	CSARDLQGTEAFF
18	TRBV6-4	CASSHYPVLAGFTDTQYF
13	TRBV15	CATSDGVNYGYTF
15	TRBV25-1	CASSDFSGKRNEQFF
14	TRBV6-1	CASSERGAQRALHF
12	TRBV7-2	CASSYRGETQYF
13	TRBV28	CASSLRTAYVYTF
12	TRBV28	CASSLAAYEQYF
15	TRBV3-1	CASSQVGGVGEKLFF
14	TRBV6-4	CASRAGAGSREQFF
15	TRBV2	CASKNDDRYGEKLFF
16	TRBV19	CASSRQGLGSIDTQYF
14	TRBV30	CAWWGGEEGYGYTF
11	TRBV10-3	CATSRGTEAFF
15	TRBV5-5	CASSRGTSGSYEQYF
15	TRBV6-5	CASSYEAGESYEQYF